These 21 T cell receptor beta chains share one sample of origin, sequenced in a study of blood T cell repertoires in COVID-19 (TCRdb year 2020). Library preparation employed the immunoSEQ multiplex PCR assay. TCRdb limited this immuneACCESS table to in-frame rearrangements with V and J called. A share of clones is missing; checked studies link under half to unresolved V genes, and the rest is unexplained. In all, the sample holds roughly 150,000 clones, and roughly nine tenths of those were seen once. The leading ten clones occupy roughly 2.2% of the sample. Source material: peripheral blood. The receptors here all came from a woman in her 70s with acute or convalescent COVID-19.

This clone has a handful of counts. The chain is built from TRBV19 and TRBJ2-5; weak D call: TRBD2 (6 bases). Between the trimmed V and J ends, which lost 0 bases and 6 bases, there was a span of 14 bases. Per germline, CDR1 LNHDA and CDR2 SQIVND (reference sequence). CDR3 length equals 15 residues. As DNA, the CDR3 is TGTGCCAGTAGTATAGATTCGGGGGAAGGAAAGACCCAGTACTTC. Protein sequence: CASSIDSGEGKTQYF.

The chain recombines TRBV6-6 with TRBJ1-6; 7 bases line up with TRBD1. Germline CDR1 MNHNY, CDR2 SVGAGI (reference sequence). After removal of 8 bases from V and 4 bases from J, the junction contained 8 bases not matched to a gene. This CDR3 has 15 amino acids. In DNA, the CDR3 is TGTGCCAGCCAAAAACAGGGACAGTATAATTCACCCCTCCACTTT. This gives the protein CASQKQGQYNSPLHF.

J is TRBJ1-5 and V is TRBV2, with D perhaps matching TRBD1 (6 bases). The length of the CDR3 is 15 residues. Germline CDR1 is SNHLY and CDR2 is FYNNEI. With 3 bases removed from V and 3 bases from J, the gap between germline ends came to 12 bases. The CDR3 coding sequence is TGTGCCAGCAGTGATCGTCAGGGGAACAATCAGCCCCAGCATTTT. This gives the protein CASSDRQGNNQPQHF.

The chain carries TRBV27 and TRBJ1-5; 7 positions match TRBD1. The CDR3 has 16 residues. V was pared by 3 bases and J by 3 bases, with 8 bases of the junction left unmatched. Germline V lookup: CDR1 MNHEY, CDR2 SMNVEV (reference sequence). CDR3 sequence reads: CASSFPFDRDNQPQHF. CDR3 nucleotide sequence: TGTGCCAGCAGTTTTCCCTTTGACAGGGACAATCAGCCCCAGCATTTT.

This chain links TRBV4-1 with TRBJ2-1, with a tentative D call TRBD1 (5 bases). V was cut by 1 base and J by 9 bases, with 10 bases left in between. Germline V gene data show CDR1 as MGHRA and CDR2 as YSYEKL. The CDR3 has 13 residues. The CDR3 reads CASSQAGSPEQFF. CDR3 DNA: TGCGCCAGCAGCCAAGCAGGGTCCCCTGAGCAGTTCTTC.

The chain combines TRBV6-1 with TRBJ2-1; tentatively, D is TRBD2 (6 bases). V shed 3 bases and J shed 3 bases, with 12 bases lying between them. This CDR3 region has 15 residues. The germline CDR1 and CDR2 sequences are MNHNS and SASEGT. The chain's CDR3 is CASSDGGGGYNEQFF. The CDR3 DNA reads as TGTGCCAGCAGTGATGGTGGGGGAGGCTACAATGAGCAGTTCTTC.

V and J are TRBV10-3 and TRBJ1-2; 7 nucleotides align to TRBD1. The CDR3 spans 15 residues. Losses at the gene ends were 0 bases for V and 8 bases for J; bases not matched to a gene: 9. CDR1 is ENHRY and CDR2 is SYGVKD in the germline V gene. The CDR3 spells CAISESEQGLRGYTF. The CDR3 DNA sequence: TGTGCCATCAGTGAGTCGGAACAGGGGCTTCGGGGCTACACCTTC.

This chain links TRBV5-1 with TRBJ2-4; TRBD1 matches 7 bases. The CDR3 spans 15 residues. Looked up from germline, CDR1 is SGHRS and CDR2 is YFSETQ. The junction had 11 bases not matched to a gene; V was cut back by 4 bases and J by 7 bases. In nucleotides, the CDR3 is TGCGCCAGCAGCCCTTACGGGACAGAGAGGAACATTCAGTACTTC. Amino acid sequence: CASSPYGTERNIQYF.

The CDR3 DNA sequence: TGTGCCAGCAGCCTAGCAGGGACTAGCGGCTCCTACGAGCAGTACTTC. Amino acid sequence: CASSLAGTSGSYEQYF. The chain links TRBV6-2 or TRBV6-3 to TRBJ2-7; 11 bases are shared with TRBD2. Germline loops: CDR1 MNHEY, CDR2 SVGEGT. V lost 6 bases and J lost 0; bases outside the gene matches: 7. The CDR3 is made up of 16 amino acids.

CDR3 in DNA: TGTGCCAGCAGTGTCCGGTCTGTCACCTACAATGAGCAGTTCTTC. Translation: CASSVRSVTYNEQFF. The chain couples TRBV28 to TRBJ2-1; D remains ambiguous. This CDR3 comprises 15 residues. Germline V gives CDR1 MDHEN, CDR2 SYDVKM. V dropped 5 bases and J dropped 2 bases, with 13 bases sitting between them. Filled out from reference TRBV28 and TRBJ2-1, the complete variable domain reads DVKVTQSSRYLVKRTGEKVFLECVQDMDHENMFWYRQDPGLGLRLIYFSYDVKMKEKGDIPEGYSVSREKKERFSLILESASTNQTSMYLCASSVRSVTYNEQFFGPGTRLTVL.

The J gene is TRBJ1-5, the V gene TRBV7-9; no clear D. The CDR3 runs 12 residues. V lost 1 base to trimming and J lost 6 bases, with 4 bases between them. The V gene's germline CDR1 is SEHNR and CDR2 FQNEAQ (reference sequence). This chain's CDR3 is CASSLGSQPQHF. CDR3 bases: TGTGCCAGCAGCTTAGGCAGTCAGCCCCAGCATTTT.

The V gene is TRBV10-3, the J gene TRBJ2-3; 11 bases agree with TRBD1. Germline V gene lookup returns CDR1 ENHRY and CDR2 SYGVKD. The CDR3 totals 15 residues. V lost 1 base to trimming and J lost 5 bases; unmatched junction nucleotides: 2. CDR3 sequence reads: CAISEWGTGGDTQYF. CDR3 DNA sequence: TGTGCCATCAGTGAGTGGGGGACAGGGGGAGATACGCAGTATTTT.

This chain links TRBV5-6 with TRBJ2-5; TRBD2 might be the D (5 bases). V lost 1 base and J lost 1, with 8 bases in between. The CDR3 covers 14 residues. Germline CDR1 reads SGHDT; CDR2 reads YYEEEE. The CDR3 sequence: CASSLRRTQETQYF. CDR3 bases: TGTGCCAGCAGCTTGCGGAGGACCCAAGAGACCCAGTACTTC.

The chain is built from TRBV13 and TRBJ1-5, with D possibly being TRBD1 (6 bases). The CDR3 runs to 15 residues. Trimming pared 0 bases from V and 6 bases from J, leaving 12 bases between. In germline, CDR1 is PRHDT, CDR2 FYEKMQ (reference sequence). The CDR3, as DNA: TGTGCCAGCAGCTTAGGGCCAGGGGAGGGTCAGCCCCAGCATTTT. Amino acid sequence: CASSLGPGEGQPQHF.

The rearrangement joins TRBV5-1 to TRBJ1-1; tentative D call: TRBD1 (6 bases). The CDR3 sequence is 12 residues long. CDR1 is SGHRS, CDR2 YFSETQ, per germline. Deletions cut 0 bases from V and 9 bases from J, with 9 bases between. The DNA for the CDR3 is TGCGCCAGCAGCTTGGAGGGGGAGAAAGCTTTCTTT. It translates to CASSLEGEKAFF.

J is TRBJ1-5 and V is TRBV6-2 or TRBV6-3; 9 nucleotides line up with TRBD1. V dropped 4 bases and J dropped 3; count of bases not matched to a gene: 4. There are 15 residues in the CDR3. Germline V gene sequence: CDR1 MNHEY, CDR2 SVGEGT. CDR3 in DNA: TGTGCCAGCAGTTGGGACAGGGCGTTCAATCAGCCCCAGCATTTT. Translation gives CASSWDRAFNQPQHF.

The chain combines TRBV27 with TRBJ2-5, with D uncertain. The CDR3 totals 14 residues. Trimming cost V 2 bases and J 4 bases, with 11 bases left between them. Germline CDR1 reads MNHEY; CDR2 reads SMNVEV (reference sequence). DNA of the CDR3: TGTGCCAGCAGTTTAGTCGGGTCGGGAGAGACCCAGTACTTC. Its translation is CASSLVGSGETQYF.

The V gene is TRBV5-1, the J gene TRBJ2-2; TRBD1 is a possible D gene (6 bases). Germline CDR1 is SGHRS and CDR2 is YFSETQ. This CDR3 is 15 amino acids long. The V gene lost 3 bases and the J gene lost 5 bases, with 14 bases spanning the gap. CDR3 sequence (DNA): TGCGCCAGCAGCTCCCTGACAGGACGGACCGGGGAGCTGTTTTTT. Encoded protein: CASSSLTGRTGELFF.

The rearrangement links TRBV7-9 to TRBJ2-2, with D possibly matching TRBD2 (7 bases). Germline-derived CDR1 and CDR2 are SEHNR and FQNEAQ (reference sequence). There are 17 residues in the CDR3. Trimming shortened V by 5 bases and J by 0 bases, and 16 bases separated the two germline ends. The CDR3 coding sequence is TGTGCCAGCAGCCTAGGGCGGGGGCTACCGAACACCGGGGAGCTGTTTTTT. This sequence encodes CASSLGRGLPNTGELFF.

The chain uses TRBV19 and TRBJ1-5; D may be TRBD1 (6 bases). V dropped 8 bases and J dropped 7 bases, with 15 bases sitting between them. The CDR3 has 13 amino acids. Germline CDR1 reads LNHDA; CDR2 reads SQIVND (reference sequence). CDR3: CASGERGGQPQHF. In DNA, the CDR3 is TGTGCCAGTGGGGAAAGGGGGGGACAGCCCCAGCATTTT.

This clone was seen more than once but under ten times. The gene calls are TRBV29-1 and TRBJ1-2; TRBD1 matches at 8 bases. Germline CDR1 is SQVTM and CDR2 is ANQGSEA. The CDR3 runs to 12 residues. The V gene end was trimmed by 4 bases and the J gene end by 4 bases; junction bases not matched to a gene: 2. The CDR3 spells CSVAGGGYGYTF. The CDR3 DNA is TGCAGCGTTGCAGGGGGCGGCTATGGCTACACCTTC.